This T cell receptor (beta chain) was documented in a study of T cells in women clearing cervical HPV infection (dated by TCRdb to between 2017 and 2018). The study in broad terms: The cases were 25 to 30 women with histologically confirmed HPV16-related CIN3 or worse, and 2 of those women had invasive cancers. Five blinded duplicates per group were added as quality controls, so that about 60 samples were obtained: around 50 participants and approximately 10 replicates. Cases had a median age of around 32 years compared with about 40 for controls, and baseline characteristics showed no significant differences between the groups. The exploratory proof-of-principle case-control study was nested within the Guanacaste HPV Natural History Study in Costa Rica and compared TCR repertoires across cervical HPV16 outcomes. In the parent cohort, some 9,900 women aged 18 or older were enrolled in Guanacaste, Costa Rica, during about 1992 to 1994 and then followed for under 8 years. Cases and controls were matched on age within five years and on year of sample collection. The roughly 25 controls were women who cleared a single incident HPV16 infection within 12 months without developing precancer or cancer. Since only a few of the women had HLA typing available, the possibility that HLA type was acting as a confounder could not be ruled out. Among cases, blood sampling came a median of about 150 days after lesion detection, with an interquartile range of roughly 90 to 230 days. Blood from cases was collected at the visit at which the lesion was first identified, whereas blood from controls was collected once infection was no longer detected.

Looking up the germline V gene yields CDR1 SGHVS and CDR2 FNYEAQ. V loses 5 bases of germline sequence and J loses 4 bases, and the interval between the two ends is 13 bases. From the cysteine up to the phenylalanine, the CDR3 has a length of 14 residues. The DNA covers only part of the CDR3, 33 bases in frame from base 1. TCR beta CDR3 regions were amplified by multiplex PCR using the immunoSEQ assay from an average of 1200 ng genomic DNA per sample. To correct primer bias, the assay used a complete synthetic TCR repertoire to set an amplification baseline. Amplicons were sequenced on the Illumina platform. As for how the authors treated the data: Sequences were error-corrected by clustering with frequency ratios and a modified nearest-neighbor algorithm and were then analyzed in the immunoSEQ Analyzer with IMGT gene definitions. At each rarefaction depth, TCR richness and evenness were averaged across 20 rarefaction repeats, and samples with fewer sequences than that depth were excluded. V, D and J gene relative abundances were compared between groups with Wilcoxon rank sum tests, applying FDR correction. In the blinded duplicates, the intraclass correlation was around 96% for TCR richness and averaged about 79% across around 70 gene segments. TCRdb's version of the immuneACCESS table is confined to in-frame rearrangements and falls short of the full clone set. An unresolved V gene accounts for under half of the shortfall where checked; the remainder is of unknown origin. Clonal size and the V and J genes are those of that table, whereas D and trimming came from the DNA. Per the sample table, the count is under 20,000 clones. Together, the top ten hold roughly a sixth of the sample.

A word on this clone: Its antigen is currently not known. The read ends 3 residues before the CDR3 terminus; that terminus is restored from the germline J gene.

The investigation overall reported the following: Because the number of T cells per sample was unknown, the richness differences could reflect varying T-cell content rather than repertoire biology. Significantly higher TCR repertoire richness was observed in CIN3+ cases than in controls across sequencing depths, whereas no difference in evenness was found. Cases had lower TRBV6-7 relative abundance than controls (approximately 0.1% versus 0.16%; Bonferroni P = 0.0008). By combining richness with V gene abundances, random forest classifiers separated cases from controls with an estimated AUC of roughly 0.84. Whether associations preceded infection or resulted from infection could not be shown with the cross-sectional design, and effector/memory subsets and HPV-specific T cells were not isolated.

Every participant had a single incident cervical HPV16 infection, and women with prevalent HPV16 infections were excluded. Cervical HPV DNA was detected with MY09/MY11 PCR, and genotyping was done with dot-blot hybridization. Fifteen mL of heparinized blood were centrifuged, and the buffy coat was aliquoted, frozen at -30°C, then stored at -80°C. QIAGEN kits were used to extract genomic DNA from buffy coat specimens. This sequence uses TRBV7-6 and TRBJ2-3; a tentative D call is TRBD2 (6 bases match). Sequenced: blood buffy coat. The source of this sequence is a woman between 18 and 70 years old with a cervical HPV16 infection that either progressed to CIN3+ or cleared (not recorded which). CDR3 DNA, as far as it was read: TGTGCCAGCAGCCCCGCGTGGGGGGCAGATACG. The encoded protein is CASSPAWGADT. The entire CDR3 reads CASSPAWGADTQYF.